Listed below are T cell receptor beta chains from one sample, sequenced in a study of vaccination and CD4 T cells after COVID-19. Their cognate antigens are unknown. A single record per CDR3 protein comes from TCRdb applying MiXCR to the PCR reads. The top ten hold around 18% of the sample, which has around 11,000 distinct CDR3 sequences, around 77% seen once. Sequenced: CD4+ T cells from blood, cultured in vitro. The receptors were sampled from a human donor who had recovered from COVID-19. CDR3s include the opening cysteine and the closing phenylalanine or tryptophan. A D gene is named only where the DNA matches it firmly. Some rows have no size entry. The others give once, few or many, or a class for an expanded clone.

D: -; V: TRBV20-1; size: -; J: TRBJ1-3; CDR3: CSAPLRDTGNTIYF; DNA: TGCAGTGCTCCTCTCAGAGATACTGGAAACACCATATATTTT
D: -; V: TRBV24-1; size: -; J: TRBJ1-2; CDR3: CATSDSRARGSGYGYTF; DNA: TGTGCCACCAGTGATTCTAGAGCGAGGGGATCAGGATATGGCTACACCTTC
D: TRBD1; V: TRBV5-1; size: once; J: TRBJ1-2; CDR3: CASSLAQGGYGYTF; DNA: TGCGCCAGCAGCTTGGCCCAGGGGGGCTATGGCTACACCTTC
D: -; V: TRBV28; size: -; J: TRBJ1-5; CDR3: CASSLVGGSGNQPQHF; DNA: TGTGCCAGCAGTTTAGTTGGGGGGTCTGGCAATCAGCCCCAGCATTTT
D: TRBD1; V: TRBV10-3; size: -; J: TRBJ1-1; CDR3: CAISVTGFSTEAFF; DNA: TGTGCCATCAGTGTGACAGGGTTTAGCACTGAAGCTTTCTTT
D: -; V: TRBV7-2; size: -; J: TRBJ2-5; CDR3: CASSLERTKSTQYF; DNA: TGTGCCAGCAGCTTAGAGAGGACCAAGTCGACCCAGTACTTC
D: TRBD1; V: TRBV20-1; size: few; J: TRBJ1-5; CDR3: CSARHRGPQHF; DNA: TGCAGTGCTAGACACAGGGGGCCCCAGCATTTT
D: -; V: TRBV28; size: -; J: TRBJ1-3; CDR3: CASSPPGSGRTIYF; DNA: TGTGCCAGCAGTCCCCCGGGGTCCGGACGCACCATATATTTT
D: TRBD1; V: TRBV12-3/TRBV12-4; size: -; J: TRBJ1-5; CDR3: CASSFGTGRQPQHF; DNA: TGTGCCAGCAGTTTCGGGACAGGGCGTCAGCCCCAGCATTTT
D: TRBD1; V: TRBV4-1; size: -; J: TRBJ1-5; CDR3: CASSQGDRGTHQPQHF; DNA: TGCGCCAGCAGCCAAGGGGACAGGGGGACTCATCAGCCCCAGCATTTT
D: TRBD2; V: TRBV20-1; size: -; J: TRBJ2-7; CDR3: CSAGLATGYEQYF; DNA: TGCAGTGCTGGACTAGCGACCGGTTACGAGCAGTACTTC
D: -; V: TRBV6-1; size: few; J: TRBJ1-5; CDR3: CASSGRLEFGNQPQHF; DNA: TGTGCCAGCAGTGGCCGGTTGGAGTTTGGCAATCAGCCCCAGCATTTT
D: -; V: TRBV19; size: -; J: TRBJ1-5; CDR3: CATAGTGGMGNQPQHF; DNA: TGTGCCACAGCCGGGACCGGGGGAATGGGCAATCAGCCCCAGCATTTT
D: -; V: TRBV24-1; size: -; J: TRBJ1-1; CDR3: CATSGAMNTEAFF; DNA: TGTGCCACCTCCGGTGCGATGAACACTGAAGCTTTCTTT
D: -; V: TRBV7-2; size: -; J: TRBJ1-2; CDR3: CASSEGYGYTF; DNA: TGTGCCAGCAGCGAGGGGTATGGCTACACCTTC
D: TRBD1; V: TRBV20-1; size: -; J: TRBJ1-2; CDR3: CSARGDRVDYGYTF; DNA: TGCAGTGCCAGGGGCGACAGGGTGGACTATGGCTACACCTTC
D: TRBD1; V: TRBV27; size: few; J: TRBJ2-7; CDR3: CASSNDRGPYEQYF; DNA: TGTGCCAGCAGCAACGACAGGGGTCCCTACGAGCAGTACTTC
D: -; V: TRBV7-2; size: -; J: TRBJ1-1; CDR3: CASSRGPGDTEAFF; DNA: TGTGCCAGCAGCCGAGGGCCGGGGGACACTGAAGCTTTCTTT
D: -; V: TRBV7-2; size: large; J: TRBJ1-2; CDR3: CASSPYLTDGYTF; DNA: TGTGCCAGCAGCCCTTACCTGACCGATGGCTACACCTTC
D: TRBD1; V: TRBV6-2/TRBV6-3; size: -; J: TRBJ2-3; CDR3: CASSYTRTGSGDTQYF; DNA: TGTGCCAGCAGTTACACCCGGACAGGGTCTGGCGATACGCAGTATTTT
D: -; V: TRBV19; size: -; J: TRBJ1-5; CDR3: CASSIARGPQPQHF; DNA: TGTGCCAGTAGTATAGCTAGGGGCCCTCAGCCCCAGCATTTT
D: -; V: TRBV20-1; size: -; J: TRBJ2-3; CDR3: CSAITRHGTDTQYF; DNA: TGCAGTGCTATTACCCGGCACGGCACAGATACGCAGTATTTT
D: TRBD1; V: TRBV15; size: -; J: TRBJ1-1; CDR3: CATSRDLGTGDTEAFF; DNA: TGTGCCACCAGCAGAGATCTCGGAACAGGGGACACTGAAGCTTTCTTT
D: -; V: TRBV7-2; size: -; J: TRBJ1-1; CDR3: CASSLGRGGTEAFF; DNA: TGTGCCAGCAGCTTAGGCCGGGGGGGAACTGAAGCTTTCTTT
D: -; V: TRBV15; size: few; J: TRBJ2-7; CDR3: CATPLGRYEQYF; DNA: TGTGCCACCCCGTTAGGAAGATACGAGCAGTACTTC
D: -; V: TRBV6-1; size: -; J: TRBJ1-1; CDR3: CASSIQLPMNTEAFF; DNA: TGTGCCAGCAGTATACAACTACCCATGAACACTGAAGCTTTCTTT
D: TRBD2; V: TRBV11-3; size: -; J: TRBJ2-3; CDR3: CASSLVAGVADTQYF; DNA: TGTGCCAGCAGCTTAGTTGCGGGGGTCGCAGATACGCAGTATTTT
D: TRBD1; V: TRBV27; size: few; J: TRBJ1-1; CDR3: CASSLQGGGGTEAFF; DNA: TGTGCCAGCAGTCTCCAGGGGGGGGGCGGTACTGAAGCTTTCTTT
D: TRBD1; V: TRBV7-2; size: -; J: TRBJ1-2; CDR3: CASSFRQGAGGYTF; DNA: TGTGCCAGCAGCTTTCGACAGGGGGCGGGTGGCTACACCTTC
D: -; V: TRBV7-2; size: -; J: TRBJ1-2; CDR3: CASSLGPGVVVGYTF; DNA: TGTGCCAGCAGCTTAGGTCCAGGGGTGGTAGTTGGCTACACCTTC
D: TRBD1; V: TRBV5-1; size: -; J: TRBJ2-7; CDR3: CASSSPRTGGYEQYF; DNA: TGCGCCAGCAGCTCCCCCAGGACAGGGGGCTACGAGCAGTACTTC